This T cell receptor beta chain stems from a study of beta chain features in type 1 diabetes. Whole-study results and caveats: TCRB CDR3 length was moderately but significantly reduced in all four CD4+ subsets of Type 1 diabetes patients. Type 1 diabetes patients had fewer VDJ junction insertions and more deletions. Researchers caution that PCR might favor shorter templates, equally among patients and controls. The naive, central memory and Treg TCRB repertoires looked more alike in patients than they did in healthy donors.

This clone was seen more than once but under ten times. Its specificity is unknown. CD45RO/CCR7/CD25/CD127/CD95/CD27 separated CD4+ naive, central memory, regulatory and stem cell-like memory cells by sorting. The investigators reverse transcribed all of the isolated RNA, so they sequenced expressed TCRB transcripts. The protocol was immunoSEQ multiplex PCR, while the TCRdb copy is restricted to in-frame clones and leaves out a portion. Of under 300,000 clones in the sample, around 13% were seen once. The germline V gene encodes CDR1 LGHNA and CDR2 YNFKEQ. The CDR3 spans 19 residues. V shed 2 bases and J 2 bases; nucleotides not matched to a gene: 10.

The material sequenced was naive CD4+ T cells from blood. The sequence was obtained from a man in his thirties or forties with type 1 diabetes. The V gene is TRBV4-2, the J gene TRBJ2-3, with 13 bases aligning to TRBD2. The DNA for the CDR3 is TGTGCCAGCAGCCAATTGTATCGACTAGCGGGGGGTACCACAGATACGCAGTATTTT. This gives the protein CASSQLYRLAGGTTDTQYF.